The next 23 T cell receptor beta chains were all read from a single sample in a study of post-analysis software for immune sequencing data. Study findings and constraints: Relative to controls, patients had a few TRBV segments at higher frequency, with TRBV5-6, TRBV5-1 and TRBV20-1 among these.

Which antigens these TCRs recognize remains unknown. Prepared libraries of TCR beta cDNA carried unique molecular identifiers. TCRdb itself ran the PCR reads through MiXCR, one entry per CDR3 protein. This repertoire shows some 700,000 distinct CDR3 sequences, around 60% found once; its top ten account for about 11%. Sequenced material: blood. The receptors were gathered from a girl aged 2 to 10 with multiple sclerosis.

This clonotype was counted between two and nine times. The chain recombines TRBV7-6 with TRBJ1-2; 10 bases are a match to TRBD1. With V trimmed by 4 bases and J by 8 bases, 10 bases remained unmatched. There are 15 residues in the CDR3. The germline gives CDR1 SGHVS, CDR2 FNYEAQ. For the CDR3, the DNA is TGTGCCAGCAGCTCAAGACAGGGGGCATATGGCGGCTACACCTTC. It encodes CASSSRQGAYGGYTF.

The V call is TRBV2, the J call TRBJ1-1; no clear D gene. V was cut by 6 bases and J by 1 base, with 12 bases left in between. The CDR3 is 14 amino acids. The germline V gene has CDR1 SNHLY and CDR2 FYNNEI. The CDR3 bases are TGTGCCAGCAGCCAGTGGCCGGGGAACACTGAAGCTTTCTTT. It translates to CASSQWPGNTEAFF.

The V gene is TRBV7-2, the J gene TRBJ2-1, with 7 bases aligning to TRBD1. CDR3 length: 17 amino acids. The germline V gene encodes CDR1 SGHTA and CDR2 FQGNSA. Germline trimming cut 3 bases from V and 2 bases from J; bases unmatched to any gene: 10. CDR3 loop: CASSFFLRDSPYNEQFF. Written as DNA, the CDR3 is TGTGCCAGCAGCTTCTTTTTGAGGGACAGCCCCTACAATGAGCAGTTCTTC. The variable domain in full, completed from reference TRBV7-2 and TRBJ2-1, reads GAGVSQSPSNKVTEKGKDVELRCDPISGHTALYWYRQSLGQGLEFLIYFQGNSAPDKSGLPSDRFSAERTGGSVSTLTIQRTQQEDSAVYLCASSFFLRDSPYNEQFFGPGTRLTVL.

Points on this clonotype: Germline and junction disagree at one end, which may indicate a read error. The chain links TRBV4-1 to TRBJ2-1; the match to TRBD2 covers 10 bases. The length of the CDR3 is 17 residues. From germline, CDR1 is MGHRA and CDR2 YSYEKL. CDR3 sequence: CASSQEWPSGSRNEQFF. The CDR3 DNA follows: TGCGCCAGCAGTCAAGAGTGGCCTAGCGGGAGTAGAAATGAGCAGTTCTTC.

The chain carries TRBV30 and TRBJ2-7; D possibly corresponds to TRBD2 (6 bases). The CDR3 runs to 14 residues. From germline, CDR1 is GTSNPN and CDR2 SVGIG (reference sequence). V dropped 3 bases and J dropped 0 bases, with 12 bases sitting between them. The DNA of the CDR3 is TGTGCCTGGAGGGGACTTCCCGGCTCCTACGAGCAGTACTTC. It translates to CAWRGLPGSYEQYF.

This clonotype was counted a few times. The genes are TRBV10-3 and TRBJ2-7; perhaps TRBD1 as D (6 bases). The CDR3 spans 14 residues. CDR1 and CDR2 (germline): ENHRY, SYGVKD. V was shortened by 8 bases and J by 2 bases, with 16 bases between the two germline ends. CDR3 protein: CAIGDNKGPYEQYF. The CDR3 DNA reads as TGTGCCATCGGGGACAATAAGGGTCCCTACGAGCAGTACTTC.

This clonotype was seen a few times. V usage is TRBV29-1 and J usage is TRBJ2-3, with D possibly matching TRBD2 (5 bases). This CDR3 is 16 amino acids long. CDR1 is SQVTM, CDR2 ANQGSEA, per germline. Trimming pared 3 bases from V and 2 bases from J, leaving 18 bases between. In nucleotides, the CDR3 is TGCAGCGTTGACGGCGGGCGATCTTTGGTCACAGATACGCAGTATTTT. This translates into CSVDGGRSLVTDTQYF.

This clonotype was seen only once. The J gene is TRBJ1-5, the V gene TRBV12-3 or TRBV12-4; D perhaps matches TRBD1 (5 bases). The CDR3 runs to 14 residues. Trimming left V 11 bases short and J 6 bases short, with 20 bases between. This CDR3 reads CAGSGAGLGQPQHF. The CDR3, as DNA: TGTGCCGGTTCCGGGGCAGGGCTCGGTCAGCCCCAGCATTTT.

This chain uses TRBV6-2 or TRBV6-3 with TRBJ1-4, with D uncertain. The CDR3 consists of 16 residues. Deletions cut 6 bases from V and 0 bases from J, with 14 bases between. The germline V gene encodes CDR1 MNHEY and CDR2 SVGEGT. As DNA, the CDR3 is TGTGCCAGCAGCCTCGCCGAAACGACAACTAATGAAAAACTGTTTTTT. Its protein is CASSLAETTTNEKLFF.

The chain is built from TRBV7-9 and TRBJ2-7; 9 positions match TRBD2. TRBJ2-5 explains the end of the DNA better; the J call may be wrong. The CDR3 contains 16 residues. CDR1 is SEHNR and CDR2 is FQNEAQ in the germline V gene (reference sequence). The CDR3 sequence: CASSSPGGRARGTQYF. The DNA for the CDR3 is TGTGCCAGCAGCTCTCCCGGCGGGAGGGCCCGCGGGACCCAGTACTTC.

This sequence joins TRBV5-1 and TRBJ2-1; 9 bases map to TRBD1. Trimming at V came to 0 bases and at J to 8 bases, leaving 9 bases not matched to a gene. The germline gives CDR1 SGHRS, CDR2 YFSETQ. CDR3 length: 16 residues. The chain's CDR3 is CASSLARDRVVHEQFF. The CDR3 nucleotides are TGCGCCAGCAGCTTGGCCAGGGACAGGGTTGTACATGAGCAGTTCTTC.

V and J are TRBV9 and TRBJ2-3; D not resolved. Germline CDR1 and CDR2: SGDLS and YYNGEE. The CDR3 has 15 residues. The V gene lost 1 base and the J gene lost 1 base, with 10 bases spanning the gap. The CDR3 region has the DNA TGTGCCAGCAGCGTATTGGCGACCGGCACAGATACGCAGTATTTT. It specifies CASSVLATGTDTQYF.

The rearrangement joins TRBV7-2 to TRBJ1-1; D may be TRBD1 (6 bases). This CDR3 is built from 12 residues. Per the germline V gene, CDR1 is SGHTA and CDR2 is FQGNSA. Trimming left V 5 bases short and J 5 bases short, with 9 bases between. The chain's CDR3 is CASSTQGTEAFF. CDR3 sequence (DNA): TGTGCCAGCAGCACTCAGGGGACTGAAGCTTTCTTT.

This clonotype turned up a few times. V gene TRBV29-1 combines with J gene TRBJ2-5; no clear D gene. The germline V gene encodes CDR1 SQVTM and CDR2 ANQGSEA. V dropped 0 bases and J dropped 7 bases, with 3 bases sitting between them. The length of the CDR3 is 10 residues. CDR3 nucleotides: TGCAGCGTTGAAGAAGGGACCCAGTACTTC. It translates to CSVEEGTQYF.

The chain links TRBV7-6 to TRBJ2-5, with a tentative D call TRBD2 (7 bases). The CDR3 spans 14 residues. Germline V gene sequence: CDR1 SGHVS, CDR2 FNYEAQ. The V gene lost 4 bases and the J gene lost 3 bases, with 12 bases spanning the gap. The CDR3 protein is CASSSREGEETQYF. The CDR3 DNA reads as TGTGCCAGCAGCTCGAGGGAGGGGGAAGAGACCCAGTACTTC.

The chain couples TRBV5-6 to TRBJ2-7; possible D gene TRBD2, 5 bases. The CDR3 sequence is 14 residues long. CDR1 SGHDT and CDR2 YYEEEE come from the germline V gene. Trimming cost V 2 bases and J 4 bases, with 13 bases left between them. The CDR3: CASSFRGPSYEQYF. CDR3 DNA sequence: TGTGCCAGCAGCTTTCGGGGTCCCAGTTACGAGCAGTACTTC.

This clonotype appeared many times. In DNA form, the CDR3 reads TGCAGTGGTTTGAGGTTTGGGACAGATACGCAGTATTTT. Its protein is CSGLRFGTDTQYF. J is TRBJ2-3 and V is TRBV20-1; D gene ambiguous. This CDR3 is built from 13 residues. V lost 7 bases and J lost 3, with 14 bases in between. Germline V gene lookup returns CDR1 DFQATT and CDR2 SNEGSKA (reference sequence).

This clonotype showed up many times. J is TRBJ2-5 and V is TRBV27; D perhaps matches TRBD1 (5 bases). With 2 bases removed from V and 3 bases from J, the gap between germline ends came to 7 bases. CDR1 MNHEY and CDR2 SMNVEV come from the germline V gene (reference sequence). The CDR3 length is 13 residues. This CDR3 is CASSLGAKETQYF. The CDR3 DNA reads as TGTGCCAGCAGTTTAGGGGCGAAAGAGACCCAGTACTTC.

The table lists this clonotype with a few counts. The gene calls are TRBV20-1 and TRBJ1-5; the D is unclear. This CDR3 comprises 13 residues. With 0 bases removed from V and 4 bases from J, the gap between germline ends came to 7 bases. Germline CDR1 reads DFQATT; CDR2 reads SNEGSKA (reference sequence). CDR3 DNA sequence: TGCAGTGCTAGAGATCTAGGGAATCAGCCCCAGCATTTT. This encodes CSARDLGNQPQHF.

This chain connects TRBV20-1 to TRBJ2-1, with 11 bases matching TRBD2. The CDR3 is 14 residues long. V dropped 0 bases and J dropped 7; count of bases not matched to a gene: 2. Germline V CDR1 and CDR2: DFQATT, SNEGSKA (reference sequence). This CDR3 reads CSARDSGRVNEQFF. DNA for the CDR3: TGCAGTGCTAGAGATAGCGGGAGGGTTAATGAGCAGTTCTTC.

The chain combines TRBV10-3 with TRBJ1-5; a possible D gene is TRBD1 (6 bases). V lost 2 bases to trimming and J lost 7 bases, with 15 bases between them. The CDR3 is made up of 15 amino acids. CDR1 and CDR2 (germline): ENHRY, SYGVKD. The chain's CDR3 is CAISERQGNVQPQHF. CDR3 nucleotide sequence: TGTGCCATCAGTGAGAGGCAGGGGAATGTACAGCCCCAGCATTTT.

The J gene is TRBJ1-1, the V gene TRBV12-3 or TRBV12-4; D unresolved. The V gene lost 4 bases and the J gene lost 5 bases, with 11 bases spanning the gap. The CDR3 has 13 amino acids. The CDR3 nucleotides are TGTGCCAGCAGTTGGGCCCACGAGACTGAAGCTTTCTTT. Translating gives CASSWAHETEAFF.

This clonotype was counted between two and nine times. This chain joins TRBV15 and TRBJ2-7; D remains unclear. V was clipped by 0 bases and J by 0 bases, with 9 bases between them. Germline V gene sequence: CDR1 LNHNV, CDR2 YYDKDF (reference sequence). This CDR3 is 15 amino acids long. The CDR3 reads CATSRDLISSYEQYF. The CDR3 nucleotides read TGTGCCACCAGCAGAGATTTGATTAGCTCCTACGAGCAGTACTTC.